This TCR beta chain is drawn from a study of cytomegalovirus exposure and HLA in healthy donors. Findings of the study overall: A later analysis reportedly found that, within productive TCRs, an Asian-associated ancestry cluster had fewer N-insertions than the mean observed across the roughly 700 donors. Exclusion applied to some V segments, including TRBV6-2 and TRBV6-3, as they were indistinguishable.

V lost 3 bases and J 0 bases, leaving 9 bases between the germline ends. CDR3 size: 15 residues. CDR1 is KGHSH, CDR2 LQKENI, per germline. PCR involved 60 Vbeta and 13 Jbeta primers. Assay: immunoSEQ multiplex PCR; the TCRdb copy retains only in-frame clones and omits some. The data contain 100,000 or so clones, approximately 84% of them singletons. Details on this clone: The antigen remains unidentified.

The V and J genes are TRBV18 and TRBJ1-5; D may be TRBD1 (6 bases). The sequenced sample was PBMCs. The TCR sequence derives from a male donor in good health and CMV-seronegative. CDR3 nucleotide sequence: TGTGCCAGCTCACCCCAGGGGCCTAGCAATCAGCCCCAGCATTTT. Amino acid sequence: CASSPQGPSNQPQHF.